These T cell receptor beta chains were read from a single sample in a study of control samples from healthy donors and cancer patients. Clones were sequenced by immunoSEQ multiplex PCR, and TCRdb holds only the in-frame ones, with some missing. Counted here are about 130,000 clones, over 85% occurring once; the ten biggest clones make up about 7.6%. The sequenced sample was PBMCs. The receptors stem from a man aged 50-60 years with head and neck cancer. CDR3s include the opening cysteine and the closing phenylalanine or tryptophan. Fields, in order: J gene, V gene, clone size, D gene, CDR3 DNA, CDR3 protein. D genes are given only for firm matches. Not every row has a clone size; where given, it reads once, few, many or a size class.

j_call: TRBJ2-7; v_call: TRBV5-1; clone_size: .; d_call: .; cdr3_nt: TGCGCCAGCAGCTCCCCGGCCGAATACGAGCAGTACTTC; cdr3_aa: CASSSPAEYEQYF
j_call: TRBJ2-7; v_call: TRBV6-1; clone_size: few; d_call: .; cdr3_nt: TGTGCCAGCAGTGAAGCGGGGGGGACAGCCGCCTACGAGCAGTACTTC; cdr3_aa: CASSEAGGTAAYEQYF
j_call: TRBJ2-5; v_call: TRBV14; clone_size: .; d_call: .; cdr3_nt: TGTGCCAGCAGCCCCCGGACCCTGGGGGAGACCCAGTACTTC; cdr3_aa: CASSPRTLGETQYF
j_call: TRBJ2-1; v_call: TRBV6-6; clone_size: .; d_call: .; cdr3_nt: TGTGCCAGCAGTTACTCGCAAATCTACAATGAGCAGTTCTTC; cdr3_aa: CASSYSQIYNEQFF
j_call: TRBJ1-5; v_call: TRBV2; clone_size: .; d_call: .; cdr3_nt: TGTGCCAGCAGTTCTGACAGGTCTGGCGTGCAGCCCCAGCATTTT; cdr3_aa: CASSSDRSGVQPQHF
j_call: TRBJ1-3; v_call: TRBV19; clone_size: .; d_call: .; cdr3_nt: TGTGCCAGTAGTAGGAACCCCTCCGGGGGGACCATATATTTT; cdr3_aa: CASSRNPSGGTIYF
j_call: TRBJ2-3; v_call: TRBV28; clone_size: .; d_call: TRBD1; cdr3_nt: TGTGCCAGCAGTCGCGGACAGGGGGTTAGTTGGCAGTATTTT; cdr3_aa: CASSRGQGVSWQYF
j_call: TRBJ2-6; v_call: TRBV2; clone_size: .; d_call: .; cdr3_nt: TGTGCCAGCAGTGATCCTGGGGCCAACGTCCTGACTTTC; cdr3_aa: CASSDPGANVLTF
j_call: TRBJ1-5; v_call: TRBV28; clone_size: .; d_call: .; cdr3_nt: TGTGCCAGCAGTTTCCTTGGGTCATATAGCAATCAGCCCCAGCATTTT; cdr3_aa: CASSFLGSYSNQPQHF
j_call: TRBJ2-2; v_call: TRBV10-3; clone_size: .; d_call: .; cdr3_nt: TGTGCCACTACTCCGGGCCAGGGAACCGGGGAGCTGTTTTTT; cdr3_aa: CATTPGQGTGELFF
j_call: TRBJ2-5; v_call: TRBV7-3; clone_size: .; d_call: .; cdr3_nt: TGTGCCAGCAGCTTAATTCCGGCCAGGAGAGAGACCCAGTACTTC; cdr3_aa: CASSLIPARRETQYF
j_call: TRBJ2-1; v_call: TRBV20-1; clone_size: .; d_call: .; cdr3_nt: TGCAGTGCTCTCGACAATGAGCAGTTCTTC; cdr3_aa: CSALDNEQFF
j_call: TRBJ2-3; v_call: TRBV7-9; clone_size: .; d_call: .; cdr3_nt: TGTGCCAGCAGCTTACTTGGGGGAGAGACAGATACGCAGTATTTT; cdr3_aa: CASSLLGGETDTQYF
j_call: TRBJ2-1; v_call: TRBV10-1; clone_size: .; d_call: .; cdr3_nt: TGCGCCAGCAGTGGAGCCCAGTTGGGGTTGCAGTTCTTC; cdr3_aa: CASSGAQLGLQFF
j_call: TRBJ1-4; v_call: TRBV10-3; clone_size: .; d_call: .; cdr3_nt: TGTGCCATCAGTGACGGCATACTCAGGGGAGGTGAAAAACTGTTTTTT; cdr3_aa: CAISDGILRGGEKLFF
j_call: TRBJ2-3; v_call: TRBV7-7; clone_size: .; d_call: .; cdr3_nt: TGTGCTAGCAGCCCTAGGGCCAGCGGCACAGATACGCAGTATTTT; cdr3_aa: CASSPRASGTDTQYF
j_call: TRBJ1-1; v_call: TRBV5-1; clone_size: few; d_call: TRBD1; cdr3_nt: TGCGCCAGCAGCTGGACAGGGGAAGGGACTGAAGCTTTCTTT; cdr3_aa: CASSWTGEGTEAFF
j_call: TRBJ2-3; v_call: TRBV13; clone_size: .; d_call: TRBD2; cdr3_nt: TGTGCCAGCAGCCCGAAGGGGGGGACTCGCGGGGGGGCAGGCACAGATACGCAGTATTTT; cdr3_aa: CASSPKGGTRGGAGTDTQYF
j_call: TRBJ2-7; v_call: TRBV6-5; clone_size: .; d_call: TRBD1; cdr3_nt: TGTGCCAGCAGTCACCGGGACAGGGGCTTCGAGCAGTACTTC; cdr3_aa: CASSHRDRGFEQYF
j_call: TRBJ2-5; v_call: TRBV19; clone_size: .; d_call: TRBD2; cdr3_nt: TGTGCCAGTAGTTCGCTAGCGGGGTACCAAGAGACCCAGTACTTC; cdr3_aa: CASSSLAGYQETQYF
j_call: TRBJ2-1; v_call: TRBV11-2; clone_size: .; d_call: TRBD2; cdr3_nt: TGTGCCAGCAGCTTAGATCTCGCTAGCGGGAGGATGTACAATGAGCAGTTCTTC; cdr3_aa: CASSLDLASGRMYNEQFF
j_call: TRBJ2-1; v_call: TRBV6-6; clone_size: .; d_call: TRBD1; cdr3_nt: TGTGCCAGCAGATTCCCGGGACAGCCCTACAATGAGCAGTTCTTC; cdr3_aa: CASRFPGQPYNEQFF
j_call: TRBJ1-2; v_call: TRBV5-1; clone_size: .; d_call: .; cdr3_nt: TGCGCCAGCAGCTTGGATAACTATGGCTACACCTTC; cdr3_aa: CASSLDNYGYTF
j_call: TRBJ1-1; v_call: TRBV5-1; clone_size: .; d_call: TRBD1; cdr3_nt: TGCGCCAGCAGCTTTACAGGGGTGAACACTGAAGCTTTCTTT; cdr3_aa: CASSFTGVNTEAFF
j_call: TRBJ2-3; v_call: TRBV25-1; clone_size: .; d_call: .; cdr3_nt: TGTGCCAGCAGTGGGGGACCGTCGGGGGTGGCAGATACGCAGTATTTT; cdr3_aa: CASSGGPSGVADTQYF
j_call: TRBJ2-6; v_call: TRBV4-2; clone_size: few; d_call: .; cdr3_nt: TGTGCCAGCAGCCAAAGGGATGGGGCCAACGTCCTGACTTTC; cdr3_aa: CASSQRDGANVLTF
j_call: TRBJ1-1; v_call: TRBV10-2; clone_size: .; d_call: TRBD1; cdr3_nt: TGCGCCAGCAGAACAACAGGGGAGGGGACTGAAGCTTTCTTT; cdr3_aa: CASRTTGEGTEAFF
j_call: TRBJ1-2; v_call: TRBV7-2; clone_size: once; d_call: .; cdr3_nt: TGTGCCAGCAGCCTCGGACAGATTAACTATGGCTACACCTTC; cdr3_aa: CASSLGQINYGYTF
j_call: TRBJ2-3; v_call: TRBV10-3; clone_size: .; d_call: .; cdr3_nt: TGTGCCATCAGTGACCCGACTCAATTTTCCACAGATACGCAGTATTTT; cdr3_aa: CAISDPTQFSTDTQYF
j_call: TRBJ2-5; v_call: TRBV7-3; clone_size: .; d_call: TRBD1; cdr3_nt: TGTGCCAGCAGCCGGGGACAGATCCAAGAGACCCAGTACTTC; cdr3_aa: CASSRGQIQETQYF
j_call: TRBJ2-2; v_call: TRBV27; clone_size: .; d_call: .; cdr3_nt: TGTGCCACCAGGGCAGGCCGAAGTGGCGGGGAGCTGTTTTTT; cdr3_aa: CATRAGRSGGELFF
j_call: TRBJ1-1; v_call: TRBV19; clone_size: .; d_call: TRBD1; cdr3_nt: TGTGCCAGTAGTATAGCCCCTGGGCAGGGGGGAGGAACTTTCTTT; cdr3_aa: CASSIAPGQGGGTFF
j_call: TRBJ1-1; v_call: TRBV2; clone_size: few; d_call: .; cdr3_nt: TGTGCCAGCAGTGAAAGGTTTCTGAACACTGAAGCTTTCTTT; cdr3_aa: CASSERFLNTEAFF
j_call: TRBJ1-4; v_call: TRBV2; clone_size: .; d_call: TRBD1; cdr3_nt: TGTGCCAGCAGTGAAGAAGGGACAGCAAATGAAAAACTGTTTTTT; cdr3_aa: CASSEEGTANEKLFF
j_call: TRBJ2-3; v_call: TRBV6-6; clone_size: .; d_call: .; cdr3_nt: TGTGCCAGCAGGACGCGGGCAGATACGCAGTATTTT; cdr3_aa: CASRTRADTQYF
j_call: TRBJ2-7; v_call: TRBV4-2; clone_size: .; d_call: TRBD2; cdr3_nt: TGTGCCAGCAGCCAGGTGGGGAGGGGTGGGGCCTACGAGCAGTACTTC; cdr3_aa: CASSQVGRGGAYEQYF
j_call: TRBJ2-1; v_call: TRBV27; clone_size: .; d_call: TRBD2; cdr3_nt: TGTGCCAGCAGTTCGGGGACTAGCGGGTGGAATGAGCAGTTCTTC; cdr3_aa: CASSSGTSGWNEQFF
j_call: TRBJ2-3; v_call: TRBV10-1; clone_size: .; d_call: .; cdr3_nt: TGCGCCAGCAGTGAGGGACGACGCGGTACGCAGTATTTT; cdr3_aa: CASSEGRRGTQYF
j_call: TRBJ1-6; v_call: TRBV6-6; clone_size: once; d_call: .; cdr3_nt: TGTGCCAGCAGTGCCGTGGAACAGGTGAATTCACCCCTCCACTTT; cdr3_aa: CASSAVEQVNSPLHF
j_call: TRBJ1-2; v_call: TRBV2; clone_size: .; d_call: TRBD1; cdr3_nt: TGTGCCAGCAGTAGTCGACAGGGTAGGGAAGGCTACACCTTC; cdr3_aa: CASSSRQGREGYTF
j_call: TRBJ2-5; v_call: TRBV7-7; clone_size: .; d_call: .; cdr3_nt: TGTGCCAGCAGCTTCGGCGGTTCCCGCCAAGAGACCCAGTACTTC; cdr3_aa: CASSFGGSRQETQYF
j_call: TRBJ2-1; v_call: TRBV4-1; clone_size: .; d_call: .; cdr3_nt: TGCGCCAGCAGCCAAGGATCCGGACCGATCGAGAATGAGCAGTTCTTC; cdr3_aa: CASSQGSGPIENEQFF
j_call: TRBJ2-5; v_call: TRBV7-9; clone_size: few; d_call: .; cdr3_nt: TGTGCCAGCAGCTCGGACTATTTCCAAGAGACCCAGTACTTC; cdr3_aa: CASSSDYFQETQYF
j_call: TRBJ2-1; v_call: TRBV24-1; clone_size: .; d_call: TRBD2; cdr3_nt: TGTGCCGCCAGTGTGCTTTCGTCTAGCGGGAGCCATGAGCAGTTCTTC; cdr3_aa: CAASVLSSSGSHEQFF
j_call: TRBJ2-7; v_call: TRBV27; clone_size: .; d_call: TRBD2; cdr3_nt: TGTGCCAGCAGTCCCCGACTAGCGGGAATGTACGAGCAGTACTTC; cdr3_aa: CASSPRLAGMYEQYF
j_call: TRBJ2-7; v_call: TRBV2; clone_size: .; d_call: .; cdr3_nt: TGTGCCAGCAGTGTTCAGGTGGCCAACGAGCAGTACTTC; cdr3_aa: CASSVQVANEQYF
j_call: TRBJ2-7; v_call: TRBV19; clone_size: .; d_call: TRBD1; cdr3_nt: TGTGCCAGTAGTATCTTCCCGGGACAGGGTTACGAGCAGTACTTC; cdr3_aa: CASSIFPGQGYEQYF
j_call: TRBJ2-7; v_call: TRBV13; clone_size: .; d_call: TRBD1; cdr3_nt: TGTGCCAGCAGCTTAGGCAAGGGACAGGGCTACGAGCAGTACTTC; cdr3_aa: CASSLGKGQGYEQYF
j_call: TRBJ2-7; v_call: TRBV2; clone_size: .; d_call: .; cdr3_nt: TGTGCCAGCAGTGAACCGGTAACTTACGAGCAGTACTTC; cdr3_aa: CASSEPVTYEQYF
j_call: TRBJ1-3; v_call: TRBV9; clone_size: .; d_call: TRBD1; cdr3_nt: TGTGCCAGCAGCGCAGGGGGGTGGCCCTCTGGAAACACCATATATTTT; cdr3_aa: CASSAGGWPSGNTIYF
j_call: TRBJ1-1; v_call: TRBV6-5; clone_size: .; d_call: .; cdr3_nt: TGTGCCAGCAGCGACACAGGTCCGTATGAAGCTTTCTTT; cdr3_aa: CASSDTGPYEAFF
j_call: TRBJ2-2; v_call: TRBV2; clone_size: .; d_call: .; cdr3_nt: TGTGCCAGCAGGGAACAGTACACCGGGGAGCTGTTTTTT; cdr3_aa: CASREQYTGELFF
j_call: TRBJ1-1; v_call: TRBV19; clone_size: .; d_call: .; cdr3_nt: TGTGCCAGTAGTTCGGGATCTGTCCTACCTGGGACTGAAGCTTTCTTT; cdr3_aa: CASSSGSVLPGTEAFF
j_call: TRBJ1-6; v_call: TRBV29-1; clone_size: .; d_call: .; cdr3_nt: TGCAGCGTTGAAGGCATTATTGGGGTCTACCGAAGTTTTCTCCTCCACTTT; cdr3_aa: CSVEGIIGVYRSFLLHF